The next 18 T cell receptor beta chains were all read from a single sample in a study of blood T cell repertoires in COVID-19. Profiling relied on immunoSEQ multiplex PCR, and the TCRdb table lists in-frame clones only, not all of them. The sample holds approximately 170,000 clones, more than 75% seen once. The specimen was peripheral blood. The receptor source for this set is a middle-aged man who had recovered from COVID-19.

In DNA, the CDR3 is TGTGCCAGCTCACCAGGCCGGGACAGGCTCATCTATGGCTACACCTTC. It codes for CASSPGRDRLIYGYTF. The genes are TRBV18 and TRBJ1-2; 8 nucleotides agree with TRBD1. The CDR3 is made up of 16 amino acids. The germline V gene encodes CDR1 KGHSH and CDR2 LQKENI. J lost 4 bases, V lost 2 bases, and 9 bases had no gene match.

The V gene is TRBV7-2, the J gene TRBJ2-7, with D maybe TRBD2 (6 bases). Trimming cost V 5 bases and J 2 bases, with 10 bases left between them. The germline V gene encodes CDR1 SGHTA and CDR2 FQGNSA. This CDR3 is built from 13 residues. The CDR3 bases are TGTGCCAGCAGCGCCGTAGCGGCCTACGAGCAGTACTTC. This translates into CASSAVAAYEQYF.

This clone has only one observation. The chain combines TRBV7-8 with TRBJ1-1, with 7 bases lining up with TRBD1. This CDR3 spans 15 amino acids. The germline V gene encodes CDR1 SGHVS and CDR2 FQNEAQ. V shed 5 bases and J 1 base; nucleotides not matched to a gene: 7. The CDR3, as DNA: TGTGCCAGCAGCAGAGACAGGGCGGCGAACACTGAAGCTTTCTTT. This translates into CASSRDRAANTEAFF. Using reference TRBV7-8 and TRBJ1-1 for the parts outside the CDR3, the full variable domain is GAGVSQSPRYKVAKRGQDVALRCDPISGHVSLFWYQQALGQGPEFLTYFQNEAQLDKSGLPSDRFFAERPEGSVSTLKIQRTQQEDSAVYLCASSRDRAANTEAFFGQGTRLTVV.

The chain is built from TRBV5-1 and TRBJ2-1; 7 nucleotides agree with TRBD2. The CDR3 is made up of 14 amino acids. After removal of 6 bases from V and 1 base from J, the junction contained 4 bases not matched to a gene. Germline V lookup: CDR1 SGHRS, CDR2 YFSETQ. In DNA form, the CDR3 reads TGCGCCAGCAACCGGGGGGTTTCCTACAATGAGCAGTTCTTC. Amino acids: CASNRGVSYNEQFF.

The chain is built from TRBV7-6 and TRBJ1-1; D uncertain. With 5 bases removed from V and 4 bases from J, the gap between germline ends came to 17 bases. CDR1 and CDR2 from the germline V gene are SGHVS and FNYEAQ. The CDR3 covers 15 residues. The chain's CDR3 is CASSPREGQATEAFF. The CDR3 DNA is TGTGCCAGCAGCCCACGGGAGGGCCAGGCCACTGAAGCTTTCTTT. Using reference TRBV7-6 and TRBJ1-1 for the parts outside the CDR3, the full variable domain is GAGVSQSPRYKVTKRGQDVALRCDPISGHVSLYWYRQALGQGPEFLTYFNYEAQQDKSGLPNDRFSAERPEGSISTLTIQRTEQRDSAMYRCASSPREGQATEAFFGQGTRLTVV.

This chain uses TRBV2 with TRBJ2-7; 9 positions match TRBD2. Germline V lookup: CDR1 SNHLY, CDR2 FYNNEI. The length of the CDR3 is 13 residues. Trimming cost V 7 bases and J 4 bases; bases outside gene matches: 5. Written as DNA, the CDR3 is TGTGCCAGCAAGCTAGCGGGGCAGTACGAGCAGTACTTC. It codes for CASKLAGQYEQYF.

Here the CDR3 reads CASSPETQQFF. CDR3 nucleotide sequence: TGTGCCAGCTCACCAGAAACTCAGCAGTTCTTC. The genes are TRBV18 and TRBJ2-1; D remains unclear. The ends were cut back, 2 bases at V and 11 bases at J, with 7 bases in the middle. This CDR3 region has 11 residues. Germline V gene sequence: CDR1 KGHSH, CDR2 LQKENI.

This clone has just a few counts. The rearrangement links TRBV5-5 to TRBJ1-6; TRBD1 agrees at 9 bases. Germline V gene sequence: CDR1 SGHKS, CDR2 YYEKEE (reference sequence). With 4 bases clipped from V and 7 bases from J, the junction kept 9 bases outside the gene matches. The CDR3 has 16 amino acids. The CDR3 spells CASSRTPGTGNSPLHF. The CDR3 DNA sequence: TGTGCCAGCAGCCGAACCCCCGGGACAGGGAATTCACCCCTCCACTTT.

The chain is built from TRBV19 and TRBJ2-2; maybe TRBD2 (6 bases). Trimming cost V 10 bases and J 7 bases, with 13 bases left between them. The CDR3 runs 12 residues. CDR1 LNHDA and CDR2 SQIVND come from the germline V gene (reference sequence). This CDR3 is CATRGLVGELFF. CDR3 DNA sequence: TGTGCCACCCGGGGACTTGTCGGGGAGCTGTTTTTT.

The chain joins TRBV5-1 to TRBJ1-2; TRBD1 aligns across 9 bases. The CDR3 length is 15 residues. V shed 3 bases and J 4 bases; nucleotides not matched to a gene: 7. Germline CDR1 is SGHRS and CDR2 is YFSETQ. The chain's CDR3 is CASSSPGQGSYGYTF. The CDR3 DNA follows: TGCGCCAGCAGCTCCCCGGGACAGGGAAGCTATGGCTACACCTTC. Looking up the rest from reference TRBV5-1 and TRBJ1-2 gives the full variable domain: KAGVTQTPRYLIKTRGQQVTLSCSPISGHRSVSWYQQTPGQGLQFLFEYFSETQRNKGNFPGRFSGRQFSNSRSEMNVSTLELGDSALYLCASSSPGQGSYGYTFGSGTRLTVV.

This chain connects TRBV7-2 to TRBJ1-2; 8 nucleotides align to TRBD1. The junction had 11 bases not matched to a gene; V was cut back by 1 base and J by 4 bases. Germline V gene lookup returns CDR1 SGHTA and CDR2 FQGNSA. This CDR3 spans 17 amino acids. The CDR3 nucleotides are TGTGCCAGCAGCTTAGGTTCGAACACAGGGGGAAGCTATGGCTACACCTTC. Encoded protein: CASSLGSNTGGSYGYTF.

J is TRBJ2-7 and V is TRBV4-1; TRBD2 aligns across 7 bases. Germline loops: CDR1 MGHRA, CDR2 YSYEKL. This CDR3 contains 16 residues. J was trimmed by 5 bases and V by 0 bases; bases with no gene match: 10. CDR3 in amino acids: CASSQDKSDGRNEQYF. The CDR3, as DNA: TGCGCCAGCAGCCAAGATAAAAGTGACGGGAGGAACGAGCAGTACTTC.

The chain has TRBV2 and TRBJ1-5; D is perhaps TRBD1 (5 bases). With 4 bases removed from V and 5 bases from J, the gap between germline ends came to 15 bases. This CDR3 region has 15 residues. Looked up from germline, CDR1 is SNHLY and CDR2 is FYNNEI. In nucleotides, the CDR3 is TGTGCCAGCAGTGCGGGCCAAGGGGCCCATCAGCCCCAGCATTTT. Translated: CASSAGQGAHQPQHF.

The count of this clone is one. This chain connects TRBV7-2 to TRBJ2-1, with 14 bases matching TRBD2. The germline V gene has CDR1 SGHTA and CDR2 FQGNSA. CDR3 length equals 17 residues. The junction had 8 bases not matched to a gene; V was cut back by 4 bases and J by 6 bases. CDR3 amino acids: CASSSYPGLAGVNEQFF. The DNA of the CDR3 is TGTGCCAGCAGCTCTTACCCGGGACTAGCGGGAGTCAATGAGCAGTTCTTC.

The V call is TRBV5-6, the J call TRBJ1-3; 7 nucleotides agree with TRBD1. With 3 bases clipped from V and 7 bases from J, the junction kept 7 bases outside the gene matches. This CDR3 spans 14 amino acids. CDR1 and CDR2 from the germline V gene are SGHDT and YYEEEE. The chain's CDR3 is CASSSPGTANTIYF. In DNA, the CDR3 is TGTGCCAGCAGCTCACCCGGGACAGCCAACACCATATATTTT.

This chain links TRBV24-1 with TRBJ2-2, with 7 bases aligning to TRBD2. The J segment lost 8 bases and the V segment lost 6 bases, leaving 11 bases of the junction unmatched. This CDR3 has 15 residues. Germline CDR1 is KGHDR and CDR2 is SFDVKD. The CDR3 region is CATSSTPGLQGELFF. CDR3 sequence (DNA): TGTGCCACCAGTTCCACACCGGGACTACAGGGGGAGCTGTTTTTT.

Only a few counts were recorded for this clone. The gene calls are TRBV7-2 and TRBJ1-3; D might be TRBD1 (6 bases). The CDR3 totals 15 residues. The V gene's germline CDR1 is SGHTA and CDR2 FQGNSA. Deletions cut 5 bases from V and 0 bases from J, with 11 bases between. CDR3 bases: TGTGCCAGCAGCCCGCGACAGGCCTCTGGAAACACCATATATTTT. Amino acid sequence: CASSPRQASGNTIYF. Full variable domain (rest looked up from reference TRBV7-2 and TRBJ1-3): GAGVSQSPSNKVTEKGKDVELRCDPISGHTALYWYRQSLGQGLEFLIYFQGNSAPDKSGLPSDRFSAERTGGSVSTLTIQRTQQEDSAVYLCASSPRQASGNTIYFGEGSWLTVV.

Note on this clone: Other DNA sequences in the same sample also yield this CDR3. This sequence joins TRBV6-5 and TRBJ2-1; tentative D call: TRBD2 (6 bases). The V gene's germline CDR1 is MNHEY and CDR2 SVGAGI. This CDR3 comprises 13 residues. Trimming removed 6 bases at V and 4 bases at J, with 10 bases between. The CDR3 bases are TGTGCCAGCAGCCGGGACTCGTACAATGAGCAGTTCTTC. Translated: CASSRDSYNEQFF.